A single sample gave rise to the 19 T cell receptor beta chains below, sequenced in a study of T-cell reconstitution after alpha-beta-depleted transplantation in children. Unique molecular identifiers were used in preparing the TCRbeta library. MiXCR was run by TCRdb on the PCR reads, yielding one entry per CDR3 protein. The data contain about 420,000 distinct CDR3 sequences, about 17% of them singletons. This specimen consisted of PBMCs, mostly from graft donor cells, obtained 360 days after TCRalphabeta/CD19-depleted stem cell transplant. The receptors were sampled from a boy in the first two years of life who had a stem cell transplant for Wiskott-Aldrich syndrome, so the T cells may come from the graft donor.

A few counts support this clonotype. The chain joins TRBV7-8 to TRBJ1-5; no clear D. From germline, CDR1 is SGHVS and CDR2 FQNEAQ. The germline V and J ends were trimmed by 8 bases and 6 bases, with 14 bases remaining between them. There are 13 residues in the CDR3. For the CDR3, the DNA is TGTGCCAGCTCGTGGAGCTACCCTCAGCCCCAGCATTTT. Residues: CASSWSYPQPQHF.

The chain carries TRBV11-2 and TRBJ2-7; maybe TRBD2 (5 bases). V was shortened by 5 bases and J by 3 bases, with 14 bases between the two germline ends. The germline V gene has CDR1 SGHAT and CDR2 FQNNGV. CDR3 length: 14 residues. This chain's CDR3 is CASSRRTGSYEQYF. In DNA form, the CDR3 reads TGTGCCAGCAGCCGACGGACTGGAAGCTACGAGCAGTACTTC.

This CDR3 reads CASSQGLFSGENYEQYF. In DNA form, the CDR3 reads TGCGCCAGCAGCCAAGGGTTATTTAGCGGGGAAAACTACGAGCAGTACTTC. The chain combines TRBV5-1 with TRBJ2-7; 8 bases are a match to TRBD2. V lost 4 bases to trimming and J lost 3 bases; unmatched junction nucleotides: 15. Germline V lookup: CDR1 SGHRS, CDR2 YFSETQ. The CDR3 totals 17 residues.

The V gene is TRBV24-1, the J gene TRBJ2-5; perhaps D is TRBD1 or TRBD2 (5 bases each). From germline, CDR1 is KGHDR and CDR2 SFDVKD. The CDR3 covers 15 residues. The V end lost 5 bases, the J end lost 1 base, and 13 bases lay between the germline ends. The CDR3 sequence: CATSGRGVGQETQYF. The DNA of the CDR3 is TGTGCCACCAGTGGCAGAGGGGTCGGCCAAGAGACCCAGTACTTC.

This clonotype was found many times. The chain carries TRBV9 and TRBJ2-3; weak D call: TRBD1 (5 bases). Per the germline V gene, CDR1 is SGDLS and CDR2 is YYNGEE. This CDR3 comprises 13 residues. Trimming took off 0 bases at V and 3 bases at J, with 5 bases between the two ends. For the CDR3, the DNA is TGTGCCAGCAGCGTAGCAGGGACAGATACGCAGTATTTT. Protein sequence: CASSVAGTDTQYF.

This clonotype has more than one count but fewer than ten. The rearrangement joins TRBV11-1 to TRBJ2-1; TRBD2 matches 9 bases. Germline V gives CDR1 SGHAT, CDR2 FQDESV (reference sequence). The CDR3 sequence is 18 residues long. With V trimmed by 2 bases and J by 9 bases, 17 bases remained unmatched. CDR3 nucleotides: TGTGCCAGCAGCTTACGGCGGGAGGGCCTCTCTCGGGGTGGTGAGCAGTTCTTC. Encoded protein: CASSLRREGLSRGGEQFF. Full variable domain (missing parts from reference TRBV11-1 and TRBJ2-1): EAEVAQSPRYKITEKSQAVAFWCDPISGHATLYWYRQILGQGPELLVQFQDESVVDDSQLPKDRFSAERLKGVDSTLKIQPAELGDSAMYLCASSLRREGLSRGGEQFFGPGTRLTVL.

This clonotype was detected a few times. The rearrangement links TRBV6-2 or TRBV6-3 to TRBJ2-1; 10 positions match TRBD2. Germline lookup yields CDR1 MNHEY and CDR2 SVGEGT. There are 16 residues in the CDR3. The V and J ends lost 5 bases and 9 bases, in that order; junction bases with no gene match: 13. CDR3 DNA sequence: TGTGCCAGCAGTCCCATCCGGACTAGCGGAGCCTTTGAGCAGTTCTTC. This codes for CASSPIRTSGAFEQFF.

CDR3 bases: TGTGCCAGCAGTGCACAGGGTGGGCAGTTCTTC. This sequence encodes CASSAQGGQFF. The chain joins TRBV12-3 or TRBV12-4 to TRBJ2-1; perhaps TRBD1 as D (6 bases). V was shortened by 5 bases and J by 12 bases, with 11 bases between the two germline ends. The CDR3 runs to 11 residues.

The chain is built from TRBV12-3 or TRBV12-4 and TRBJ2-2; 10 nucleotides line up with TRBD2. J was trimmed by 4 bases and V by 6 bases; bases with no gene match: 5. The CDR3 is 15 amino acids. CDR3: CASSRSGRVTGELFF. The CDR3 DNA sequence: TGTGCCAGCAGCCGAAGCGGGAGGGTCACCGGGGAGCTGTTTTTT.

The CDR3 DNA follows: TGTGCCAGCAGTTTAGGGGACAGGAAAATCCTCGCCGGGGAGCTGTTTTTT. It yields the protein CASSLGDRKILAGELFF. The gene calls are TRBV12-3 or TRBV12-4 and TRBJ2-2; 8 bases align to TRBD1. V gave up 1 base and J gave up 6 bases; unmatched junction bases: 10. The CDR3 sequence is 17 residues long.

This clonotype has only a few counts. The chain has TRBV20-1 and TRBJ2-7, with TRBD2 matching 11 bases. This CDR3 region has 16 residues. Germline V gives CDR1 DFQATT, CDR2 SNEGSKA (reference sequence). V dropped 4 bases and J dropped 9; count of bases not matched to a gene: 17. CDR3 nucleotides: TGCAGTGCTATTGGATCCGGGACTAGCGGTCCTTCGGGGCAGTACTTC. This codes for CSAIGSGTSGPSGQYF.

In this sample, this clonotype turned up a few times. The chain links TRBV24-1 to TRBJ2-1; 8 bases fit TRBD2. The CDR3 length is 16 residues. In germline, CDR1 is KGHDR, CDR2 SFDVKD. The J segment lost 8 bases and the V segment lost 3 bases, leaving 11 bases of the junction unmatched. CDR3 coding DNA: TGTGCCACCAGTGATCCTATCCGGGGGGGCCGCTATGAGCAGTTCTTC. It is translated as CATSDPIRGGRYEQFF.

The J gene is TRBJ2-1, the V gene TRBV10-3; TRBD2 aligns across 7 bases. J was trimmed by 12 bases and V by 3 bases; bases with no gene match: 8. Germline values: CDR1 ENHRY, CDR2 SYGVKD. The CDR3 consists of 13 residues. CDR3 sequence reads: CAISEGLVRSQFF. CDR3 bases: TGTGCCATCAGTGAAGGACTAGTGAGGTCGCAGTTCTTC.

This clonotype has more than one count but fewer than ten. This chain links TRBV10-3 with TRBJ2-7; TRBD1 is a possible D gene (5 bases). Germline V CDR1 and CDR2: ENHRY, SYGVKD. The CDR3 is 13 residues long. V dropped 7 bases and J dropped 0 bases, with 10 bases sitting between them. The CDR3, as DNA: TGTGCCATCAAAAGACAGAGCTCCTACGAGCAGTACTTC. This sequence encodes CAIKRQSSYEQYF.

The genes are TRBV15 and TRBJ2-1; 9 nucleotides align to TRBD2. The V gene's germline CDR1 is LNHNV and CDR2 YYDKDF (reference sequence). V was pared by 4 bases and J by 8 bases, with 6 bases of the junction left unmatched. This CDR3 has 14 residues. CDR3 nucleotides: TGTGCCACCAGCAAATTTAGCGGGAGCTATGAGCAGTTCTTC. Protein: CATSKFSGSYEQFF.

The chain carries TRBV6-5 and TRBJ2-5, with 8 positions matching TRBD2. The germline gives CDR1 MNHEY, CDR2 SVGAGI. After removal of 0 bases from V and 4 bases from J, the junction contained 4 bases not matched to a gene. The CDR3 contains 15 residues. The CDR3, as DNA: TGTGCCAGCAGTTACTCGGTAGCGGGAAGAGAGACCCAGTACTTC. Translated, it gives CASSYSVAGRETQYF.

This chain connects TRBV12-3 or TRBV12-4 to TRBJ1-1; tentatively, D is TRBD1 (6 bases). The ends were cut back, 9 bases at V and 2 bases at J, with 13 bases in the middle. The CDR3 is 13 residues long. Here the CDR3 DNA reads TGTGCCAGTAGGGGGGACATTAACACTGAAGCTTTCTTT. This codes for CASRGDINTEAFF.

The sample holds a few counts of this clonotype. The chain combines TRBV20-1 with TRBJ1-5, with TRBD1 identical over 8 bases. With V trimmed by 0 bases and J by 7 bases, 5 bases remained unmatched. The CDR3 contains 14 residues. From germline, CDR1 is DFQATT and CDR2 SNEGSKA (reference sequence). CDR3 region: CSAREQGDRQPQHF. In DNA, the CDR3 is TGCAGTGCTAGAGAACAGGGGGACCGACAGCCCCAGCATTTT.

The chain uses TRBV19 and TRBJ2-3; 7 bases agree with TRBD1. Per the germline V gene, CDR1 is LNHDA and CDR2 is SQIVND (reference sequence). This CDR3 is built from 17 residues. J was trimmed by 5 bases and V by 3 bases; bases with no gene match: 14. The CDR3 reads CASSIGTGVFWEDTQYF. The DNA for the CDR3 is TGTGCCAGTAGTATCGGAACAGGGGTATTTTGGGAAGATACGCAGTATTTT.